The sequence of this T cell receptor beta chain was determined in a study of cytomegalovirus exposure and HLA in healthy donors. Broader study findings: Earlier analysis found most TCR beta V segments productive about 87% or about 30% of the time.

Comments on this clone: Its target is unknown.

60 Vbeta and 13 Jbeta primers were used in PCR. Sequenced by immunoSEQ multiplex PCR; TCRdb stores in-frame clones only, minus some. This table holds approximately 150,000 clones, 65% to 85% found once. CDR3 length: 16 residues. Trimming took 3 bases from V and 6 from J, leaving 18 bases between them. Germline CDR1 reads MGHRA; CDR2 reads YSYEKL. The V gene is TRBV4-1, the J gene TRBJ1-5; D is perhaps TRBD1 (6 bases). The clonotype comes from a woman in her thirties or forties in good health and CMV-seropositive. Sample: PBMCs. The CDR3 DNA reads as TGCGCCAGCAGCCAGGGTACGGGGGGCGCGGGTCAGCCCCAGCATTTT. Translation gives CASSQGTGGAGQPQHF.